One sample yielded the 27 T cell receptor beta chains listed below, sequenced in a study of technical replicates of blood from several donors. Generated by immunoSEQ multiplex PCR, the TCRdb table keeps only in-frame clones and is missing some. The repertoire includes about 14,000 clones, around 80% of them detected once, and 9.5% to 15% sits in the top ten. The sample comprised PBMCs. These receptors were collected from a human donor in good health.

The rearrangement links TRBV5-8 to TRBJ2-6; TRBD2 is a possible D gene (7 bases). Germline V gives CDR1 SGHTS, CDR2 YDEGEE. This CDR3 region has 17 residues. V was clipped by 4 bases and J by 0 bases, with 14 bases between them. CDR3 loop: CASSTAGHFSGANVLTF. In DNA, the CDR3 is TGTGCCAGCAGCACAGCGGGACACTTCTCTGGGGCCAACGTCCTGACTTTC.

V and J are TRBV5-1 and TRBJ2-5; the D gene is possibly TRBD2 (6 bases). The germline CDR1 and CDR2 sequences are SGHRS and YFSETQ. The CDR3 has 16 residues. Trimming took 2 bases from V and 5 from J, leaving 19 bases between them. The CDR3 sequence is CASSFGRGLPSETQYF. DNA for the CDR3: TGCGCCAGCAGCTTTGGCCGAGGACTACCCTCGGAGACCCAGTACTTC.

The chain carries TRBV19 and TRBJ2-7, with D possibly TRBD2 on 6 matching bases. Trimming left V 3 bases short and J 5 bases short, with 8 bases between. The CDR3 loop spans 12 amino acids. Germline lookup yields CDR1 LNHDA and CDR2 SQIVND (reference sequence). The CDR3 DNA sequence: TGTGCCAGTAGTATGACTAGTCACGAGCAGTACTTC. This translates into CASSMTSHEQYF.

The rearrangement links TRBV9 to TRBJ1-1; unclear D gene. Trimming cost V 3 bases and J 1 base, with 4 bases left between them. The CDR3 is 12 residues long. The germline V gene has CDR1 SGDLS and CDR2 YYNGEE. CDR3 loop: CASSAENTEAFF. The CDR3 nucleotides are TGTGCCAGCAGCGCAGAGAACACTGAAGCTTTCTTT. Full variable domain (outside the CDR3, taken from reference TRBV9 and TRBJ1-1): DSGVTQTPKHLITATGQRVTLRCSPRSGDLSVYWYQQSLDQGLQFLIQYYNGEERAKGNILERFSAQQFPDLHSELNLSSLELGDSALYFCASSAENTEAFFGQGTRLTVV.

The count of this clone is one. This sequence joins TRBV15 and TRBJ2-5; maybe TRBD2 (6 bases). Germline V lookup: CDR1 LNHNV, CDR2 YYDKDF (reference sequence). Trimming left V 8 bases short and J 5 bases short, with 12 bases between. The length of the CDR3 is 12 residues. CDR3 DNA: TGTGCCACCGGACGGGAGAGGGAGACCCAGTACTTC. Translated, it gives CATGRERETQYF.

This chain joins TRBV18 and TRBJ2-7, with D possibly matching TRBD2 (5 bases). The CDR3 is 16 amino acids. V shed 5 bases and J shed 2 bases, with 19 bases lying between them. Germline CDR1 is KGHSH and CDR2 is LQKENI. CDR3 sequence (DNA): TGTGCCAGCTCAAATCCCCTCGGGGTTGGTGCCTACGAGCAGTACTTC. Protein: CASSNPLGVGAYEQYF.

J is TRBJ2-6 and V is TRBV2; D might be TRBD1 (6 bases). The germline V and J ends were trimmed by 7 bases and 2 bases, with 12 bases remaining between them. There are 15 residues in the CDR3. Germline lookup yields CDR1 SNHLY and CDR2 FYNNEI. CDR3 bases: TGTGCCAGCACCCTCGAGGGGGCTGGGGCCAACGTCCTGACTTTC. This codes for CASTLEGAGANVLTF. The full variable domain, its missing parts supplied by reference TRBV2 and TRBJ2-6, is EPEVTQTPSHQVTQMGQEVILRCVPISNHLYFYWYRQILGQKVEFLVSFYNNEISEKSEIFDDQFSVERPDGSNFTLKIRSTKLEDSAMYFCASTLEGAGANVLTFGAGSRLTVL.

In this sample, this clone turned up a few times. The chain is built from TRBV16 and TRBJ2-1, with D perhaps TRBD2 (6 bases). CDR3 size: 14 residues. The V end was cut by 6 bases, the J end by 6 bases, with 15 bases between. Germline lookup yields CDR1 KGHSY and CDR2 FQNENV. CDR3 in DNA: TGTGCCAGCAGTAGGTGGGAGGAGGTCAATGAGCAGTTCTTC. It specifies CASSRWEEVNEQFF.

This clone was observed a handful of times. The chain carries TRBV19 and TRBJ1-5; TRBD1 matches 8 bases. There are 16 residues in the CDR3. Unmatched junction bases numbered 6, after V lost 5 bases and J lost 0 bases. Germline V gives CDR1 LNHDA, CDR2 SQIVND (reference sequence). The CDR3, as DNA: TGTGCCAGTAGTCGGGACAGGCCGACTAGCAATCAGCCCCAGCATTTT. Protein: CASSRDRPTSNQPQHF.

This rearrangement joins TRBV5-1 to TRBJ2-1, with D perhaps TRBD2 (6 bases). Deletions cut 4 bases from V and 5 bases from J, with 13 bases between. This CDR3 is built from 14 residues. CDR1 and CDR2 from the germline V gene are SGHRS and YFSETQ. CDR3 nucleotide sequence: TGCGCCAGCAGCCTACCCCGGGGGAACAATGAGCAGTTCTTC. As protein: CASSLPRGNNEQFF.

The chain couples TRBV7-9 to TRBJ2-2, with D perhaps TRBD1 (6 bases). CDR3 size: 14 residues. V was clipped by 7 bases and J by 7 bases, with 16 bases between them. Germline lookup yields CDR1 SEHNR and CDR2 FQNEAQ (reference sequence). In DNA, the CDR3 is TGTGCCAGCACCGAATCCAGGGGAATCGGGGAGCTGTTTTTT. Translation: CASTESRGIGELFF.

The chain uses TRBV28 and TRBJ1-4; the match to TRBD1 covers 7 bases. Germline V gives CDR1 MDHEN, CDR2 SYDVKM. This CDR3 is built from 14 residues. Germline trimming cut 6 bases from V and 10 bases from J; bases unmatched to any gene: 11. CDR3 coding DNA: TGTGCCAGCAGGCCGACAGGGAATGATAGAAAACTGTTTTTT. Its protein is CASRPTGNDRKLFF.

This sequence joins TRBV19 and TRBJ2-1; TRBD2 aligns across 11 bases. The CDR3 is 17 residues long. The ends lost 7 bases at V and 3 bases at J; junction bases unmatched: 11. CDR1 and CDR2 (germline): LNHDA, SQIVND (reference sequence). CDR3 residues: CASIGLAGGEDYNEQFF. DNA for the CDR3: TGTGCCAGTATTGGACTAGCGGGTGGGGAAGACTACAATGAGCAGTTCTTC.

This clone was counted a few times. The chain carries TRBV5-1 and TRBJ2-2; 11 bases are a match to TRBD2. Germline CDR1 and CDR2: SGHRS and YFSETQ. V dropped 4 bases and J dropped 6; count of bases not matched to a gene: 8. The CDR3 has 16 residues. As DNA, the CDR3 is TGCGCCAGCAGCGATCTCACTAGCGGGAGTTCCGGGGAGCTGTTTTTT. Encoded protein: CASSDLTSGSSGELFF.

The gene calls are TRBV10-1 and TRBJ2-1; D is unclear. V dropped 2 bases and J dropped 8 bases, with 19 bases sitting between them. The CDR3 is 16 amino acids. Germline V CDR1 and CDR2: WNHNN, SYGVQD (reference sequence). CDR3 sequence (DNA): TGCGCCAGCAGTGAGACCCTTGATCCAACGGTGGATGAGCAGTTCTTC. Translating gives CASSETLDPTVDEQFF.

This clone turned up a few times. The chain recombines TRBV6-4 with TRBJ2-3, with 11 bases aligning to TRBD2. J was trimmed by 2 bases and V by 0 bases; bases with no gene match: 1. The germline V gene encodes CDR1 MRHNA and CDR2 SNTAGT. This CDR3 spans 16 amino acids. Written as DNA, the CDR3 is TGTGCCAGCAGTGACTCTAGCGGGAGGGCCACAGATACGCAGTATTTT. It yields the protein CASSDSSGRATDTQYF.

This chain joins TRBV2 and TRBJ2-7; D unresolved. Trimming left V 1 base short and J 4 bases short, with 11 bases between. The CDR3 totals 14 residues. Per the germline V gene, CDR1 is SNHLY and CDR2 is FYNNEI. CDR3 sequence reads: CASSEGHKNYEQYF. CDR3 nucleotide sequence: TGTGCCAGCAGTGAAGGTCACAAGAATTACGAGCAGTACTTC.

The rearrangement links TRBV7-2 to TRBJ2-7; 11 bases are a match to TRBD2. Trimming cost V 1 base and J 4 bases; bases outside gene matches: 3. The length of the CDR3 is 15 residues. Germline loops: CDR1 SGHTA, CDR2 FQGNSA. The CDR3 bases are TGTGCCAGCAGCTTAGTAGCGGGAGGGGCATACGAGCAGTACTTC. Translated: CASSLVAGGAYEQYF.

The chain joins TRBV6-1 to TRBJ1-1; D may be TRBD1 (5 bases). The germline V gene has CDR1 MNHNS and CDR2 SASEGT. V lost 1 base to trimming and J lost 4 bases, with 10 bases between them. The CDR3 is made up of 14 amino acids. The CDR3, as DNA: TGTGCCAGCAGTGAAGTCCCCCAGGGCACTGAAGCTTTCTTT. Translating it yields CASSEVPQGTEAFF.

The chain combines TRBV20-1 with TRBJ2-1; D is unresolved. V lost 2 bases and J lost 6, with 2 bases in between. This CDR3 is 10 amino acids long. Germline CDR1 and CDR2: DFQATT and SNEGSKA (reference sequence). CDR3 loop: CSARRNEQFF. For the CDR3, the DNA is TGCAGTGCTAGACGCAATGAGCAGTTCTTC.

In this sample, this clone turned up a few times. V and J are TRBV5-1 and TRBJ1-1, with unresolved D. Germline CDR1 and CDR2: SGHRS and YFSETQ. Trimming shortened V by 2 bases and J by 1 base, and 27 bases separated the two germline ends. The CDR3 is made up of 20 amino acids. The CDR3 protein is CASSFGLDWYSKIENTEAFF. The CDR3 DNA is TGCGCCAGCAGCTTTGGGTTGGACTGGTATTCGAAAATAGAGAACACTGAAGCTTTCTTT.

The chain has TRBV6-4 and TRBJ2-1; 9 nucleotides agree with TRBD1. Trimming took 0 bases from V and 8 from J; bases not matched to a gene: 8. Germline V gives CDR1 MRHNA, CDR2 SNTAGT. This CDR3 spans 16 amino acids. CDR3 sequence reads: CASSDSPGQGGDEQFF. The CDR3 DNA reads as TGTGCCAGCAGTGACTCCCCGGGACAGGGTGGGGATGAGCAGTTCTTC.

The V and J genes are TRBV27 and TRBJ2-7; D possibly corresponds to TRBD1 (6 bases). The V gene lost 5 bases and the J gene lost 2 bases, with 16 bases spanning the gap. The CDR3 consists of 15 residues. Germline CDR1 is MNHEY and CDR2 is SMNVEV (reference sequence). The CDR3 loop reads CASSPSRQVTYEQYF. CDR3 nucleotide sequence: TGTGCCAGCAGTCCGTCCCGACAGGTAACCTACGAGCAGTACTTC.

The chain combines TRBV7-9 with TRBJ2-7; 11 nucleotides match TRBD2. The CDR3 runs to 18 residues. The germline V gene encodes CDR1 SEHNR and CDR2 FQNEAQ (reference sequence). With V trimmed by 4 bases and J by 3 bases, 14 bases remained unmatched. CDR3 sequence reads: CASSSWPGLAGGFYEQYF. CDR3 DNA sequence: TGTGCCAGCAGCTCCTGGCCGGGTCTAGCGGGAGGTTTCTACGAGCAGTACTTC.

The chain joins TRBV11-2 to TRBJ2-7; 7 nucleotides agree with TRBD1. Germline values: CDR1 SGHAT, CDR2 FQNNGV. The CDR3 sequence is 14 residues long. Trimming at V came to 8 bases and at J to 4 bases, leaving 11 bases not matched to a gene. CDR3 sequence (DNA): TGTGCCAGCTCCGACGGGACAGTGAATTACGAGCAGTACTTC. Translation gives CASSDGTVNYEQYF. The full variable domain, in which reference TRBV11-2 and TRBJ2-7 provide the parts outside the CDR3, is EAGVAQSPRYKIIEKRQSVAFWCNPISGHATLYWYQQILGQGPKLLIQFQNNGVVDDSQLPKDRFSAERLKGVDSTLKIQPAKLEDSAVYLCASSDGTVNYEQYFGPGTRLTVT.

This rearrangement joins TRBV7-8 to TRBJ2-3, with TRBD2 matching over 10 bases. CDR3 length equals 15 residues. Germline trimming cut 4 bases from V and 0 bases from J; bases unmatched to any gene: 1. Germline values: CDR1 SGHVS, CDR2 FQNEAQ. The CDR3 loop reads CASSSGLASTDTQYF. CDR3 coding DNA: TGTGCCAGCAGCTCGGGACTAGCGAGCACAGATACGCAGTATTTT.

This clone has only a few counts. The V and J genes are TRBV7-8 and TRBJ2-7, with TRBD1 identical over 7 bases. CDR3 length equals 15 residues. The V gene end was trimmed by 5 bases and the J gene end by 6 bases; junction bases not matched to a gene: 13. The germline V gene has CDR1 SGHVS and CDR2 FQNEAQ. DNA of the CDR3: TGTGCCAGCAGCACTCGCGACAGGGATTATGCCGAGCAGTACTTC. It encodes CASSTRDRDYAEQYF. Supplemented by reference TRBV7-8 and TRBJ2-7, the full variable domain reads GAGVSQSPRYKVAKRGQDVALRCDPISGHVSLFWYQQALGQGPEFLTYFQNEAQLDKSGLPSDRFFAERPEGSVSTLKIQRTQQEDSAVYLCASSTRDRDYAEQYFGPGTRLTVT.